This T cell receptor beta chain came from a study of identical twins. Study-wide results and limits: Models underestimated TCR alpha sharing (out-of-frame) in monozygotic twins. In drawing conclusions, the study used cross-sectional statistical analysis and did not follow the same donors.

The CDR3 runs 14 residues. Germline loops: CDR1 SGHRS, CDR2 YFSETQ. Template switching, a step in the protocol, added a universal primer site, and cDNA carried unique molecular identifiers. TCRdb reanalysed the 5' RACE reads using MiXCR and keeps one entry per CDR3 protein. The top ten clones hold about 1.8% of a sample with roughly 690,000 distinct CDR3 sequences, around 5.7% of them seen once. This clonotype was seen a handful of times. Its antigen is unidentified. Germline and junction disagree at one end, which may indicate a read error. Material for sequencing was naive T cells sorted from blood. V usage is TRBV5-1 and J usage is TRBJ2-1; 10 nucleotides align to TRBD2. The clonotype was recovered from a man aged 18 to 35 in good health. The CDR3 region is CASSLGLAVTRPYF. CDR3 nucleotide sequence: TGCGCCAGCAGCCTAGGACTAGCGGTTACACGTCCCTACTTC.